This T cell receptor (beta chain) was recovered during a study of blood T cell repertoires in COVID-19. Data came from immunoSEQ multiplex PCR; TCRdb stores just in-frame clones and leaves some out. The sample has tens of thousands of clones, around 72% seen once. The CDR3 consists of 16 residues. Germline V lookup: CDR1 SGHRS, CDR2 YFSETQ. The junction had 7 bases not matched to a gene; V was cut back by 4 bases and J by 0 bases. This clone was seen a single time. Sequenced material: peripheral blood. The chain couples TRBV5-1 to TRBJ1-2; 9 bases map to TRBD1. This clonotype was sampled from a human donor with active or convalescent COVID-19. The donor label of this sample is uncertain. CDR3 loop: CASSPGTGSPNYGYTF. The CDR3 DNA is TGCGCCAGCAGCCCAGGGACAGGGAGCCCTAACTATGGCTACACCTTC.